The 21 T cell receptor beta chains reported below all come from one sample, sequenced in a study of identical twins. MiXCR, run by TCRdb on the 5' RACE reads, gives a single entry per CDR3 protein. The sample has a few hundred thousand distinct CDR3 sequences, roughly 9.7% seen once; the top ten hold approximately 6.6%. These data also featured in a second study, about yellow fever vaccine responses in identical twins.

Sample: CD8+ T cells sorted from blood. These receptors were collected from a woman in her late teens or twenties in good health.

The chain links TRBV28 to TRBJ2-7; TRBD1 might be the D (6 bases). CDR1 and CDR2 (germline): MDHEN, SYDVKM. V was trimmed by 6 bases and J by 0 bases, leaving 21 bases between them. The CDR3 runs 17 residues. Written as DNA, the CDR3 is TGTGCCAGCAGCCTAGGGGGACACTTCCGGGGCTCCTACGAGCAGTACTTC. Translation gives CASSLGGHFRGSYEQYF. The entire variable domain, with the rest obtained from reference TRBV28 and TRBJ2-7, is as follows: DVKVTQSSRYLVKRTGEKVFLECVQDMDHENMFWYRQDPGLGLRLIYFSYDVKMKEKGDIPEGYSVSREKKERFSLILESASTNQTSMYLCASSLGGHFRGSYEQYFGPGTRLTVT.

This clonotype has more than one count but fewer than ten. This chain links TRBV11-2 with TRBJ2-2, with D maybe TRBD2 (5 bases). The V and J ends lost 2 bases and 0 bases respectively, with 16 bases between them. The CDR3 is made up of 18 amino acids. Germline V lookup: CDR1 SGHAT, CDR2 FQNNGV. The CDR3 is CASSLIYGSTSNTGELFF. The CDR3 region has the DNA TGTGCCAGCAGCTTAATTTATGGGAGTACCTCGAACACCGGGGAGCTGTTTTTT.

This clonotype has only a few counts. The chain has TRBV12-3 or TRBV12-4 and TRBJ2-4; D is possibly TRBD1 or TRBD2 (6 bases each). V was pared by 4 bases and J by 1 base, with 29 bases between. The CDR3 sequence is 21 residues long. CDR3 in DNA: TGTGCCAGCAGTTCCGGGGGAGCAGGGGCCTACTTTGAGCGGGCCAAAAACATTCAGTACTTC. This translates into CASSSGGAGAYFERAKNIQYF.

V usage is TRBV20-1 and J usage is TRBJ2-3; 9 bases match TRBD2. Germline lookup yields CDR1 DFQATT and CDR2 SNEGSKA (reference sequence). The junction had 8 bases not matched to a gene; V was cut back by 4 bases and J by 0 bases. The CDR3 has 16 residues. CDR3 amino acids: CSAIQLAGTSTDTQYF. The CDR3 nucleotides are TGCAGTGCTATTCAGCTAGCGGGAACCAGCACAGATACGCAGTATTTT.

This clonotype turned up a few times. V usage is TRBV29-1 and J usage is TRBJ2-7; D is perhaps TRBD1 (6 bases). V was trimmed by 0 bases and J by 3 bases, leaving 12 bases between them. Germline V gives CDR1 SQVTM, CDR2 ANQGSEA. This CDR3 is 14 amino acids long. The CDR3 region is CSVEDPQGLYEQYF. DNA of the CDR3: TGCAGCGTTGAAGATCCACAGGGTCTCTACGAGCAGTACTTC.

The sample holds a few counts of this clonotype. The chain recombines TRBV20-1 with TRBJ2-7; tentatively, D is TRBD1 (6 bases). The V end was cut by 6 bases, the J end by 0 bases, with 12 bases between. The CDR3 length is 13 residues. Per germline, CDR1 DFQATT and CDR2 SNEGSKA (reference sequence). CDR3 in amino acids: CSATGQSSYEQYF. CDR3 coding DNA: TGCAGTGCAACTGGACAGAGCTCCTACGAGCAGTACTTC.

The table lists this clonotype with a few counts. V usage is TRBV20-1 and J usage is TRBJ2-7; D may correspond to TRBD1 or TRBD2 (5 bases each). Germline V gene sequence: CDR1 DFQATT, CDR2 SNEGSKA (reference sequence). The CDR3 has 13 residues. Trimming removed 6 bases at V and 4 bases at J, with 16 bases between. CDR3 sequence reads: CSAKPGTLYEQYF. For the CDR3, the DNA is TGCAGTGCAAAGCCAGGGACCCTTTACGAGCAGTACTTC.

The DNA of the CDR3 is TGCAGTGCTAGAGACGCCTTGGGCAATGAGCAGTTCTTC. It encodes CSARDALGNEQFF. This sequence joins TRBV20-1 and TRBJ2-1; D remains unclear. Trimming cost V 0 bases and J 6 bases, with 9 bases left between them. Germline CDR1 and CDR2: DFQATT and SNEGSKA (reference sequence). The CDR3 contains 13 residues.

This clonotype was detected many times. The chain recombines TRBV7-9 with TRBJ2-2; D might be TRBD1 (6 bases). Germline V gives CDR1 SEHNR, CDR2 FQNEAQ (reference sequence). Trimming shortened V by 5 bases and J by 5 bases, and 15 bases separated the two germline ends. This CDR3 has 15 residues. The CDR3, as DNA: TGTGCCAGCAGCCGCCGGACAGAAGGGACCGGGGAGCTGTTTTTT. Its translation is CASSRRTEGTGELFF.

The rearrangement uses TRBV12-3 or TRBV12-4 and TRBJ2-1; TRBD1 agrees at 9 bases. The CDR3 runs to 14 residues. After removal of 8 bases from V and 3 bases from J, the junction contained 5 bases not matched to a gene. CDR3 in DNA: TGTGCCAGCGCGGACAGGGGAAACTACAATGAGCAGTTCTTC. Protein sequence: CASADRGNYNEQFF.

The rearrangement links TRBV20-1 to TRBJ2-3; 7 bases fit TRBD2. Looked up from germline, CDR1 is DFQATT and CDR2 is SNEGSKA (reference sequence). The V gene end was trimmed by 5 bases and the J gene end by 1 base; junction bases not matched to a gene: 6. The CDR3 runs 14 residues. CDR3 sequence: CSAHGGDGTDTQYF. For the CDR3, the DNA is TGCAGTGCTCATGGGGGGGATGGCACAGATACGCAGTATTTT.

J is TRBJ2-7 and V is TRBV10-2; 7 bases map to TRBD2. The CDR3 runs to 13 residues. Trimming cost V 6 bases and J 7 bases; bases outside gene matches: 9. CDR1 is WSHSY and CDR2 is SAAADI in the germline V gene. The CDR3 region has the DNA TGCGCCAGCAGCCGGGGGGAAGGGGAGGAGCAGTACTTC. Translated, it gives CASSRGEGEEQYF.

V gene TRBV20-1 combines with J gene TRBJ2-7, with 9 bases fitting TRBD1. V dropped 4 bases and J dropped 3; count of bases not matched to a gene: 13. Germline V CDR1 and CDR2: DFQATT, SNEGSKA (reference sequence). The CDR3 contains 16 residues. CDR3 loop: CSANLPGQGRGYEQYF. The CDR3, as DNA: TGCAGTGCTAATCTCCCGGGACAGGGAAGGGGCTACGAGCAGTACTTC.

There are many counts of this clonotype. V is TRBV14 and J is TRBJ1-2; D gene unclear. V lost 1 base and J lost 5, with 8 bases in between. The germline V gene encodes CDR1 SGHDN and CDR2 FVKESK. The CDR3 sequence is 13 residues long. CDR3 bases: TGTGCCAGCAGCCAAGCCCGGTATTATGGCTACACCTTC. Its translation is CASSQARYYGYTF.

The genes are TRBV11-2 and TRBJ2-5, with a weak D call TRBD2 (5 bases). This CDR3 is 14 amino acids long. Germline CDR1 SGHAT, CDR2 FQNNGV. Trimming stripped 7 bases from V and 2 bases from J, with 14 bases between. CDR3 in amino acids: CASKKGEIQETQYF. The CDR3, as DNA: TGTGCCAGCAAAAAGGGAGAGATACAAGAGACCCAGTACTTC.

The chain has TRBV27 and TRBJ2-7; 10 bases are shared with TRBD2. Germline CDR1 reads MNHEY; CDR2 reads SMNVEV (reference sequence). J was trimmed by 2 bases and V by 5 bases; bases with no gene match: 9. The CDR3 runs to 16 residues. The CDR3 DNA sequence: TGTGCCAGCAGTAAGCTAGCGGGGGTCGAAACCTACGAGCAGTACTTC. Its translation: CASSKLAGVETYEQYF.

Ten or more counts support this clonotype. The chain links TRBV7-8 to TRBJ2-2, with 7 bases fitting TRBD1. The V gene's germline CDR1 is SGHVS and CDR2 FQNEAQ. The CDR3 totals 16 residues. Losses at the gene ends were 5 bases for V and 1 base for J; bases not matched to a gene: 7. The DNA for the CDR3 is TGTGCCAGCAGCAACCCGGGACAGATGAACACCGGGGAGCTGTTTTTT. The encoded protein is CASSNPGQMNTGELFF. The whole variable domain, filled in from reference TRBV7-8 and TRBJ2-2, reads GAGVSQSPRYKVAKRGQDVALRCDPISGHVSLFWYQQALGQGPEFLTYFQNEAQLDKSGLPSDRFFAERPEGSVSTLKIQRTQQEDSAVYLCASSNPGQMNTGELFFGEGSRLTVL.

This clonotype was observed at least ten times. This chain links TRBV12-3 or TRBV12-4 with TRBJ2-7, with D possibly TRBD1 on 5 matching bases. Trimming left V 5 bases short and J 3 bases short, with 17 bases between. This CDR3 contains 15 residues. CDR3 nucleotide sequence: TGTGCCAGCAGTCCCCAGGGCTTAGTTTTCTACGAGCAGTACTTC. It is translated as CASSPQGLVFYEQYF.

J is TRBJ1-5 and V is TRBV7-2, with 7 bases lining up with TRBD1. V trimming: 5 bases; J trimming: 7 bases; junction bases outside the gene matches: 11. Germline assignment: CDR1 SGHTA and CDR2 FQGNSA. The CDR3 is 15 amino acids. CDR3 protein: CASSPREGARQPQHF. The DNA for the CDR3 is TGTGCCAGCAGCCCTAGGGAGGGGGCACGCCAGCCCCAGCATTTT.

This clonotype was seen ten or more times. The V call is TRBV5-1, the J call TRBJ2-1; 7 bases agree with TRBD2. This CDR3 contains 16 residues. From germline, CDR1 is SGHRS and CDR2 YFSETQ. V shed 0 bases and J 3 bases; nucleotides not matched to a gene: 6. Here the CDR3 DNA reads TGCGCCAGCAGCTTGGAACTAGCGATGGTCTACAATGAGCAGTTCTTC. As protein: CASSLELAMVYNEQFF.

The sample holds many counts of this clonotype. The chain couples TRBV4-1 to TRBJ2-1, with 8 positions matching TRBD1. Germline V gives CDR1 MGHRA, CDR2 YSYEKL. The CDR3 is 15 residues long. Trimming removed 0 bases from V and 4 bases from J; junction bases left unmatched: 2. The CDR3 region is CASSQEQGGYNEQFF. For the CDR3, the DNA is TGCGCCAGCAGCCAAGAACAGGGGGGATACAATGAGCAGTTCTTC.